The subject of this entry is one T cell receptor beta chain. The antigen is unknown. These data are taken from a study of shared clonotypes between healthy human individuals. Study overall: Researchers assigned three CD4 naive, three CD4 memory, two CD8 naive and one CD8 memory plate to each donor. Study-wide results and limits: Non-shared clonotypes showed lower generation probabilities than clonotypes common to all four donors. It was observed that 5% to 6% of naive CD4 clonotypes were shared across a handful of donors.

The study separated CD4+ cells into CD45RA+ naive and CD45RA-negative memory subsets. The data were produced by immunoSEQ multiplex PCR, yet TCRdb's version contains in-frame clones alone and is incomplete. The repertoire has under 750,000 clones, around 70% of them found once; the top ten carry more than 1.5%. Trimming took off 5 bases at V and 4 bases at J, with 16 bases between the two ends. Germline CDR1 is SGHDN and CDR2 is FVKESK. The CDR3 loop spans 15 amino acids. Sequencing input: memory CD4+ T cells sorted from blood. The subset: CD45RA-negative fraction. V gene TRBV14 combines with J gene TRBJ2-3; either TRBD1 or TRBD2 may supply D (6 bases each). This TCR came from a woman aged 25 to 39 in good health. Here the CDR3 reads CASSWGAAGADTQYF. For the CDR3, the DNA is TGTGCCAGCAGCTGGGGGGCAGCTGGGGCAGATACGCAGTATTTT.